These 5 T cell receptor beta chains were all obtained from the same sample, sequenced in a study of CD8+CD57+ T cells in acquired aplastic anemia. Sequencing was done on patients that had shown CD8+CD57+ cell expansion by flow cytometry. Using genomic DNA as the template, TCR beta VDJ and CDR3 profiling was carried out. Each CDR3 protein is one row after TCRdb ran MiXCR on the reads. The sample carries about 98,000 distinct CDR3 sequences, 55% to 70% recorded once. Sequencing input: sorted CD4+, CD8+, or CD8+CD57+ T cells (not recorded which) from PBMCs. The receptors were sampled from a human donor with aplastic anemia.

J is TRBJ2-7 and V is TRBV2; D could derive from TRBD1 or TRBD2 (5 bases each). Germline CDR1 SNHLY, CDR2 FYNNEI. This CDR3 contains 13 residues. Trimming left V 5 bases short and J 2 bases short, with 10 bases between. The CDR3 sequence is CASSHRDPYEQYV. CDR3 coding DNA: TGTGCCAGCAGTCACCGGGACCCCTACGAGCAGTACGTC.

This clonotype has ten or more counts. The chain employs TRBV4-2 and TRBJ1-6, with unresolved D. V lost 4 bases and J lost 6, with 16 bases in between. The CDR3 consists of 16 residues. Germline V lookup: CDR1 LGHNA, CDR2 YNFKEQ. DNA for the CDR3: TGTGCCAGCAGCCCTGGAGTTCTCGAATTTAATTCACCCCTCCACTTT. It codes for CASSPGVLEFNSPLHF.

V is TRBV27 and J is TRBJ1-5; D not resolved. Germline V lookup: CDR1 MNHEY, CDR2 SMNVEV (reference sequence). This CDR3 spans 13 amino acids. V was clipped by 0 bases and J by 5 bases, with 5 bases between them. The DNA for the CDR3 is TGTGCCAGCAGTTTATCCCGAGATCAGCCCCAGCATTTT. Translation gives CASSLSRDQPQHF.

The J gene is TRBJ2-3, the V gene TRBV29-1, with 13 bases lining up with TRBD2. V lost 8 bases and J lost 0; bases outside the gene matches: 5. Germline V gene sequence: CDR1 SQVTM, CDR2 ANQGSEA. This CDR3 comprises 15 residues. The CDR3 is CSQGLAGTSTDTQYF. CDR3 DNA: TGCAGCCAGGGACTAGCGGGGACTAGCACAGATACGCAGTATTTT.

The V gene is TRBV19, the J gene TRBJ1-2; 10 bases are a match to TRBD1. The germline gives CDR1 LNHDA, CDR2 SQIVND (reference sequence). J lost 4 bases, V lost 7 bases, and 9 bases had no gene match. CDR3 length: 15 amino acids. This CDR3 is CASTMGQGLSYGYTF. CDR3 nucleotide sequence: TGTGCCAGTACCATGGGACAGGGGCTCTCCTATGGCTACACCTTC.